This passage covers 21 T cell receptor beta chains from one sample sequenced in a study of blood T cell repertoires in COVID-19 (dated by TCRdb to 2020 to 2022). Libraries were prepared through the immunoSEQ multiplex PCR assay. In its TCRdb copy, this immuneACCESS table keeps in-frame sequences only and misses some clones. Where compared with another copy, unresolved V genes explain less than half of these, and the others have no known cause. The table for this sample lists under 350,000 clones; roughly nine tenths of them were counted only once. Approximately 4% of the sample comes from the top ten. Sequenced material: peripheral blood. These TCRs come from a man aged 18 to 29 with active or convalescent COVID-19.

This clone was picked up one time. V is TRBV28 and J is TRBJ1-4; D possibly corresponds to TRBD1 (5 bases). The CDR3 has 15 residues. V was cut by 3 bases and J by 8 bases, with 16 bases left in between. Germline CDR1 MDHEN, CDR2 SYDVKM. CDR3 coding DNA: TGTGCCAGCAGTTTGGGGGGGGGATCGGCGGAAAAACTGTTTTTT. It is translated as CASSLGGGSAEKLFF.

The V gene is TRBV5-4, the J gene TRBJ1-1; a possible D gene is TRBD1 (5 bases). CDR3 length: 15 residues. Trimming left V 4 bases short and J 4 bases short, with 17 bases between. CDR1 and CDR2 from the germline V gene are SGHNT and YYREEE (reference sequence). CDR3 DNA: TGTGCCAGCAGCCTCCCCGGGGGGTTTGGCACTGAAGCTTTCTTT. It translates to CASSLPGGFGTEAFF. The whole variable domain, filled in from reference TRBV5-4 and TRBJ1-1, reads ETGVTQSPTHLIKTRGQQVTLRCSSQSGHNTVSWYQQALGQGPQFIFQYYREEENGRGNFPPRFSGLQFPNYSSELNVNALELDDSALYLCASSLPGGFGTEAFFGQGTRLTVV.

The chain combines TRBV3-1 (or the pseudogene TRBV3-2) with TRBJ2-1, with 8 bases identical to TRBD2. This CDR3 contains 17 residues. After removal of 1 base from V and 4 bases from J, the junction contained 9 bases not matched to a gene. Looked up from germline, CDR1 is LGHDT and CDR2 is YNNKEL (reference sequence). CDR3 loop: CASSQGGGTPFYNEQFF. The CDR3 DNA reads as TGTGCCAGCAGCCAAGGCGGGGGGACCCCTTTTTACAATGAGCAGTTCTTC.

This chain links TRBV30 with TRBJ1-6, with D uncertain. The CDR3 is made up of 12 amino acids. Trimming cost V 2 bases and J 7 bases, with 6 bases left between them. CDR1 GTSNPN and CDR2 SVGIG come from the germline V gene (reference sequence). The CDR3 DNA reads TGTGCCTGGAGTAGGCGGAATTCACCCCTCCACTTT. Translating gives CAWSRRNSPLHF.

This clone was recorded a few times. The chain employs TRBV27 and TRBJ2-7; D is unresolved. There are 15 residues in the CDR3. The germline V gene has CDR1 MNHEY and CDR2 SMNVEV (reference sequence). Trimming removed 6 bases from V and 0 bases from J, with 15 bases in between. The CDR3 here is CASSPVFTASYEQYF. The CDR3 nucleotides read TGTGCCAGCAGCCCCGTCTTTACAGCCTCCTACGAGCAGTACTTC.

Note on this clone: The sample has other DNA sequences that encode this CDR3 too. In DNA form, the CDR3 reads TGTGCCAGCTCACCGGGAGAGAACACTGAAGCTTTCTTT. Amino acids: CASSPGENTEAFF. The chain joins TRBV18 to TRBJ1-1, with D unresolved. Looked up from germline, CDR1 is KGHSH and CDR2 is LQKENI. This CDR3 contains 13 residues. The V end lost 3 bases, the J end lost 1 base, and 6 bases lay between the germline ends.

CDR3 DNA: TGCGCCAGCAGCTGGGGACTAGCGATAGAGACCCAGTACTTC. It yields the protein CASSWGLAIETQYF. The rearrangement joins TRBV5-1 to TRBJ2-5; TRBD2 matches at 10 bases. J was trimmed by 4 bases and V by 3 bases; bases with no gene match: 3. CDR1 is SGHRS, CDR2 YFSETQ, per germline. This CDR3 region has 14 residues. The entire variable domain, with the rest obtained from reference TRBV5-1 and TRBJ2-5, is as follows: KAGVTQTPRYLIKTRGQQVTLSCSPISGHRSVSWYQQTPGQGLQFLFEYFSETQRNKGNFPGRFSGRQFSNSRSEMNVSTLELGDSALYLCASSWGLAIETQYFGPGTRLLVL.

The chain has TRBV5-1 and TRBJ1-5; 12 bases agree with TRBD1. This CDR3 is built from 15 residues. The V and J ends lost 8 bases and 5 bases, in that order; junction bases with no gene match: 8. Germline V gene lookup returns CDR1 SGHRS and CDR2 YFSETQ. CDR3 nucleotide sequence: TGCGCCAGTACCCCCGGGACAGGGGGCGATCAGCCCCAGCATTTT. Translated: CASTPGTGGDQPQHF.

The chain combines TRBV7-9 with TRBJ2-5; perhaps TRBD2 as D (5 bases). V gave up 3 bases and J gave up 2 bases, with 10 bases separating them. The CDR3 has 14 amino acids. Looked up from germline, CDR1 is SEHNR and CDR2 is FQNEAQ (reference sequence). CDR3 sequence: CASSFLTGQETQYF. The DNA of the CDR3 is TGTGCCAGCAGCTTTCTCACGGGGCAAGAGACCCAGTACTTC.

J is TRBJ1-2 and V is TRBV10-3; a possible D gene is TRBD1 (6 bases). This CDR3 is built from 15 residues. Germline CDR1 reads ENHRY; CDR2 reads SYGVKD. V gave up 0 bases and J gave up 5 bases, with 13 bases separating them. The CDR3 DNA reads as TGTGCCATCAGTGAGTCGGGGGGGCAGTATTATGGCTACACCTTC. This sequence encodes CAISESGGQYYGYTF.

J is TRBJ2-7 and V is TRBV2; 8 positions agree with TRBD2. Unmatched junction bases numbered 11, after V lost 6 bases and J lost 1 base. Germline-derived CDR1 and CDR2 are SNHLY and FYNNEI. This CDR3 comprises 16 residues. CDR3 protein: CASSGLGGGGSYEQYF. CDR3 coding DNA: TGTGCCAGCAGCGGCCTTGGGGGCGGGGGGTCCTACGAGCAGTACTTC. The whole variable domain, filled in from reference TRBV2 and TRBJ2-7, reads EPEVTQTPSHQVTQMGQEVILRCVPISNHLYFYWYRQILGQKVEFLVSFYNNEISEKSEIFDDQFSVERPDGSNFTLKIRSTKLEDSAMYFCASSGLGGGGSYEQYFGPGTRLTVT.

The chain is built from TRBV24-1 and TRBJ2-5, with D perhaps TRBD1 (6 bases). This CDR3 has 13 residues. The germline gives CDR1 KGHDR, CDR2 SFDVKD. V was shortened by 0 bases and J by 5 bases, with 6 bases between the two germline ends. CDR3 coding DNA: TGTGCCACCAGTGATTTGGACAGGGAGACCCAGTACTTC. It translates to CATSDLDRETQYF.

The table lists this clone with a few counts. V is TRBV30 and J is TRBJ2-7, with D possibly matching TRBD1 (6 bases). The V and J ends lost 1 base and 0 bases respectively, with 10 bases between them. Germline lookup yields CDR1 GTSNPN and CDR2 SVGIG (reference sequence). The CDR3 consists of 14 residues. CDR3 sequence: CAWSDTGRSYEQYF. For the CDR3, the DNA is TGTGCCTGGAGTGATACAGGGCGCTCCTACGAGCAGTACTTC.

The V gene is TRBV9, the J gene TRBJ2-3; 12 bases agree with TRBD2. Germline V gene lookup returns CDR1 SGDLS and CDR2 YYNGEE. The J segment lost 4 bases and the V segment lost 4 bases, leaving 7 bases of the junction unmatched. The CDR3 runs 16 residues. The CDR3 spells CASSSSGGAGADTQYF. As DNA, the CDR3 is TGTGCCAGCAGCTCTAGCGGGGGGGCCGGAGCAGATACGCAGTATTTT.

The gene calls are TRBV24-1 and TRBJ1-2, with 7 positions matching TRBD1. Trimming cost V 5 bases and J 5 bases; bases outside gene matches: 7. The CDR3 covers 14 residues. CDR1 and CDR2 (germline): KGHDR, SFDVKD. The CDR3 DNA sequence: TGTGCCACCAGTGGGGACAGACCTCCTTATGGCTACACCTTC. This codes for CATSGDRPPYGYTF.

The CDR3 protein is CAWRGRTDTQYF. The CDR3 coding sequence is TGTGCCTGGAGAGGGAGAACAGATACGCAGTATTTT. V is TRBV30 and J is TRBJ2-3; D is possibly TRBD2 (5 bases). Trimming cost V 3 bases and J 3 bases, with 7 bases left between them. The CDR3 spans 12 residues. Germline CDR1 GTSNPN, CDR2 SVGIG (reference sequence).

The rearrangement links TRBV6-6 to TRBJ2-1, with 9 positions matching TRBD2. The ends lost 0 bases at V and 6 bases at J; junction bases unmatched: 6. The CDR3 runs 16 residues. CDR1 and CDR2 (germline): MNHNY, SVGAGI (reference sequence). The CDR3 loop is CASSYSPGLASNEQFF. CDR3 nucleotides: TGTGCCAGCAGTTACTCCCCGGGACTAGCATCCAATGAGCAGTTCTTC.

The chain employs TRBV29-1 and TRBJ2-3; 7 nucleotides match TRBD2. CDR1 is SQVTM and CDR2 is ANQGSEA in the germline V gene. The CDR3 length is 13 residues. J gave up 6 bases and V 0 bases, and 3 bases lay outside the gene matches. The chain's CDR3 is CSVEEGGLDTQYF. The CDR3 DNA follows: TGCAGCGTTGAAGAGGGGGGGTTGGATACGCAGTATTTT.

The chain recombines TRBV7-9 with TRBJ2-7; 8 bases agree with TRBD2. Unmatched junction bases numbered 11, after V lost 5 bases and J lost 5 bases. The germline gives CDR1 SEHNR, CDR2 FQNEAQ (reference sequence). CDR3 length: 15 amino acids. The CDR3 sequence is CASSPRGSGGNEQYF. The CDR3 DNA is TGTGCCAGCAGCCCCCGCGGGAGCGGGGGAAACGAGCAGTACTTC.

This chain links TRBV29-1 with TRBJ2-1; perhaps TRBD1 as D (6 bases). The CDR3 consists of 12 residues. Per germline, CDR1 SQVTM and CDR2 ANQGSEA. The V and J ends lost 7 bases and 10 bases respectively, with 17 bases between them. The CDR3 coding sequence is TGCAGCGCCAAACAGGGTCGCGGCGAGCAGTTCTTC. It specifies CSAKQGRGEQFF.

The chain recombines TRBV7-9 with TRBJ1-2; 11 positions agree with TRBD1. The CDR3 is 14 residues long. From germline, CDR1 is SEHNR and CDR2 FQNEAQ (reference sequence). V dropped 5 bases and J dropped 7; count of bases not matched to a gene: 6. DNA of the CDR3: TGTGCCAGCAGCGGTCGGACAGGGGGCTCTGGCTACACCTTC. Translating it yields CASSGRTGGSGYTF.